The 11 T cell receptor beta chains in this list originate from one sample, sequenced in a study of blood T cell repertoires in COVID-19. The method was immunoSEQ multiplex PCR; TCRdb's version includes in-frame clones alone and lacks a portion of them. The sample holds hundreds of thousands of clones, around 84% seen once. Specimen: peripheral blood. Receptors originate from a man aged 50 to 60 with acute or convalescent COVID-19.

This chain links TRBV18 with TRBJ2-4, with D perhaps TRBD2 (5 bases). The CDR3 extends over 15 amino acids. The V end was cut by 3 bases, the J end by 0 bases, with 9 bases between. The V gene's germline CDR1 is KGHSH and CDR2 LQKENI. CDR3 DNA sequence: TGTGCCAGCTCACCGGGGAGTTTAGCCAAAAACATTCAGTACTTC. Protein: CASSPGSLAKNIQYF.

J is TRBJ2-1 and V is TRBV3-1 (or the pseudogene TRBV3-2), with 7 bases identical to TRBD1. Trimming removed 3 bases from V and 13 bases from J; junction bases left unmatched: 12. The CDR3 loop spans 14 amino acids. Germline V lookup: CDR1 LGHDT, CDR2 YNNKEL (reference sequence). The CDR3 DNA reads TGTGCCAGCAGCCACGGGGACAGACCATATCAACAGTTCTTC. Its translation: CASSHGDRPYQQFF.

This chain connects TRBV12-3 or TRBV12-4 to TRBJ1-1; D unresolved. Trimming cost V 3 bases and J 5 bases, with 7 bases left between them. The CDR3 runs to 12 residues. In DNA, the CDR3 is TGTGCCAGCAGTTTGGAGTTAACTGAAGCTTTCTTT. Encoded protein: CASSLELTEAFF.

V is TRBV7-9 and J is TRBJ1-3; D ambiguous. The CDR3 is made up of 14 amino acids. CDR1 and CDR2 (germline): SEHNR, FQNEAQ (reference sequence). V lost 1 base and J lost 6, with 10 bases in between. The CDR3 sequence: CASSLDPVENTIYF. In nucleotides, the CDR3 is TGTGCCAGCAGCTTAGATCCGGTCGAAAACACCATATATTTT.

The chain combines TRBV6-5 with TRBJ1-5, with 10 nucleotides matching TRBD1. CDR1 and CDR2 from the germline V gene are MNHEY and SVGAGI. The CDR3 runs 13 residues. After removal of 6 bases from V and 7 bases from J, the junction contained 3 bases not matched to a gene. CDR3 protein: CASRGQGGQPQHF. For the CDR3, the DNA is TGTGCCAGCAGAGGACAGGGGGGACAGCCCCAGCATTTT.

The DNA of the CDR3 is TGTGCCAGCAGTGATTTCCAGGGCGCCCCTTACGAGCAGTACTTC. This sequence encodes CASSDFQGAPYEQYF. This chain connects TRBV6-1 to TRBJ2-7; TRBD1 might be the D (5 bases). The CDR3 is made up of 15 amino acids. V dropped 3 bases and J dropped 4 bases, with 16 bases sitting between them. Germline-derived CDR1 and CDR2 are MNHNS and SASEGT.

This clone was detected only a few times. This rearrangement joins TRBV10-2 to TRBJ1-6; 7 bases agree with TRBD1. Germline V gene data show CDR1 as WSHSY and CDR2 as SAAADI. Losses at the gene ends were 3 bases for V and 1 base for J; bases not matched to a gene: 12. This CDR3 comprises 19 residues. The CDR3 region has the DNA TGCGCCAGCAGTGACCGAAGACAGGGATCATGGTCCTATAATTCACCCCTCCACTTT. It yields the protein CASSDRRQGSWSYNSPLHF.

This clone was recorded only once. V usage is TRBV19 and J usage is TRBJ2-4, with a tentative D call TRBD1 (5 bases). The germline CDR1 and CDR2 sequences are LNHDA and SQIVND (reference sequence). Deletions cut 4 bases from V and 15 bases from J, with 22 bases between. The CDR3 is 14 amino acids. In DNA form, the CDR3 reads TGTGCCAGTAGTACTGGACACGCGGCACCAAGCCGGTACTTC. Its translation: CASSTGHAAPSRYF.

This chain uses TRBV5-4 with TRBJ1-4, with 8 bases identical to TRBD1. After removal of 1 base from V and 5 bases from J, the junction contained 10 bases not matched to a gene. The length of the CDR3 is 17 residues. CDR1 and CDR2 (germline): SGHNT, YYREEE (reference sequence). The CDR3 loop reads CASSLRSGGQANEKLFF. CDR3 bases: TGTGCCAGCAGCTTGCGATCGGGGGGACAGGCAAATGAAAAACTGTTTTTT.

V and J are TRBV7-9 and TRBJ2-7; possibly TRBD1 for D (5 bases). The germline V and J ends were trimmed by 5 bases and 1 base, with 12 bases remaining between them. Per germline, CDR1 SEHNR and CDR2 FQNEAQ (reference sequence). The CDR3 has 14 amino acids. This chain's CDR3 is CASSSYRSSYEQYF. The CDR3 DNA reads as TGTGCCAGCAGCAGTTACAGGTCTTCCTACGAGCAGTACTTC.

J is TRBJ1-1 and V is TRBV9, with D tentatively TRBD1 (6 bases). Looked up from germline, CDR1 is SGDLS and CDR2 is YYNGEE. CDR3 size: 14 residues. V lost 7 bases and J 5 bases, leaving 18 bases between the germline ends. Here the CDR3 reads CASSPPGVWTEAFF. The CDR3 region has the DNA TGTGCCAGCTCACCCCCAGGGGTATGGACTGAAGCTTTCTTT.